This is a list of T cell receptor beta chains from one sample in a study of CD8+CD57+ T cells in acquired aplastic anemia. MiXCR, applied by TCRdb to the reads, yields one record per CDR3 protein. Of under 200,000 distinct CDR3 sequences listed, 55% to 70% are singletons. The sequenced material came from sorted CD4+, CD8+, or CD8+CD57+ T cells (not recorded which) from PBMCs. The origin of the receptors is a human donor in good health. CDR3s include the opening cysteine and the closing phenylalanine or tryptophan. The D gene is left open where the match is weak.

-	13	TRBV29-1	TRBJ2-7	CSVEDLEGSEQYF
-	14	TRBV9	TRBJ1-6	CASSVGPRGSPLHF
-	13	TRBV4-3	TRBJ1-1	CASSVRRATEAFF
-	13	TRBV24-1	TRBJ2-3	CATSGGGWDTQYF
TRBD1	14	TRBV12-3/TRBV12-4	TRBJ2-7	CASTRGTGLHEQYF
-	14	TRBV10-3	TRBJ1-3	CAISDDGRGNTIYF
-	13	TRBV5-1	TRBJ2-5	CASSDKTYGEQYF
-	15	TRBV12-3/TRBV12-4	TRBJ1-3	CASSSHRDPGNTIYF
TRBD1	18	TRBV19	TRBJ1-2	CASSPLAPSDRGNYGYTF
TRBD1	15	TRBV7-3	TRBJ2-1	CASSLTQGETIEQFF
-	14	TRBV2	TRBJ1-5	CASSASSSNQPQHF
-	12	TRBV28	TRBJ1-1	CASTLGDTEAFF
TRBD2	17	TRBV6-1	TRBJ2-5	CASSSPILAGVGETQYF
TRBD2	16	TRBV7-9	TRBJ2-3	CASSRPGGGASDTQYF
TRBD1	14	TRBV20-1	TRBJ2-7	CSARDGQGFHEQYF
TRBD2	16	TRBV5-4	TRBJ2-1	CASSGFTSGAYNEQFF
-	13	TRBV10-3	TRBJ2-5	CAISATSKETQYF
-	13	TRBV7-8	TRBJ2-1	CASSSALGNEQFF
-	15	TRBV9	TRBJ2-3	CASSVQDTSTDTQYF
-	15	TRBV7-2	TRBJ2-5	CASSLTRHRQETQYF
-	15	TRBV5-1	TRBJ2-3	CASSLGASITDTQYF
TRBD2	14	TRBV24-1	TRBJ2-1	CATRRAGETNEQFF
TRBD1	14	TRBV12-3/TRBV12-4	TRBJ1-5	CASSLQGGGQPQHF
-	15	TRBV12-5	TRBJ1-2	CASSSDGPVSYGYTF
-	17	TRBV25-1	TRBJ1-2	CASSEGGTLGANYGYTF
-	14	TRBV20-1	TRBJ1-1	CSASRGGGRTEAFF
TRBD2	15	TRBV9	TRBJ2-7	CASSAMTSGSYEQYF
-	17	TRBV9	TRBJ2-1	CASSVAKDLLGANEQFF
-	17	TRBV7-9	TRBJ1-6	CASSLGTSPGINSPLHF
-	12	TRBV2	TRBJ1-2	CASSAGLYGYTF
-	12	TRBV9	TRBJ2-1	CASSQGWDEQFF
-	17	TRBV6-5	TRBJ2-6	CASRLVSGYSGANVLTF
-	16	TRBV6-4	TRBJ1-1	CASSDMVVDMNTEAFF
-	14	TRBV5-1	TRBJ2-5	CASSVSGLRETQYF
TRBD1	15	TRBV2	TRBJ2-1	CASSQQGALYNEQFF
-	16	TRBV6-4	TRBJ2-3	CASSDSSGGAPDTQYF
-	15	TRBV24-1	TRBJ1-2	CATSATGTSNYGYTF
TRBD1	15	TRBV7-9	TRBJ1-5	CASSRQGYSNQPQHF
TRBD2	13	TRBV30	TRBJ2-5	CAWETSGLETQYF
-	13	TRBV6-5	TRBJ2-7	CASSYLTGHEQYF
-	15	TRBV7-9	TRBJ1-5	CASSLAVPFSQPQHF
-	13	TRBV2	TRBJ1-6	CASSVQVGSPLHF
-	18	TRBV19	TRBJ2-2	CASRAGFGDEQYFGELFF
TRBD2	18	TRBV20-1	TRBJ2-3	CSAISGTSGSSYTDTQYF
-	13	TRBV6-1	TRBJ1-1	CASNRVMNTEAFF
TRBD1	14	TRBV19	TRBJ2-7	CASSPGTGGYEQYF
-	16	TRBV6-2/TRBV6-3	TRBJ1-1	CASSYSLDSMNTEAFF
-	13	TRBV7-3	TRBJ1-2	CASSPGEGTGYTF
TRBD1	15	TRBV2	TRBJ1-4	CASTYSTGLGEKLFF